The 21 T cell receptor beta chains listed next were all sequenced from one sample in a study of OX40 agonist ivuxolimab in advanced cancers. This table comes from immunoSEQ multiplex PCR, and its TCRdb copy is limited to in-frame clones, with some not included. Among approximately 20,000 clones listed, around nine tenths were seen once. The sample consisted of CD4+ or CD8+ T cells sorted from blood, taken in a trial of the OX40 agonist ivuxolimab. Receptors were obtained from an adult with an advanced solid tumor such as melanoma, head and neck, liver or kidney cancer.

The chain is built from TRBV7-6 and TRBJ1-1; D gene unclear. Germline assignment: CDR1 SGHVS and CDR2 FNYEAQ. The V end lost 1 base, the J end lost 7 bases, and 13 bases lay between the germline ends. This CDR3 is 14 amino acids long. CDR3 sequence reads: CASSLGGAGGEAFF. CDR3 sequence (DNA): TGTGCCAGCAGCTTAGGAGGCGCTGGCGGTGAAGCTTTCTTT. The full variable domain, with the rest looked up from reference TRBV7-6 and TRBJ1-1, is GAGVSQSPRYKVTKRGQDVALRCDPISGHVSLYWYRQALGQGPEFLTYFNYEAQQDKSGLPNDRFSAERPEGSISTLTIQRTEQRDSAMYRCASSLGGAGGEAFFGQGTRLTVV.

This chain joins TRBV11-2 and TRBJ2-6; TRBD1 matches 8 bases. This CDR3 has 17 amino acids. V was pared by 4 bases and J by 4 bases, with 9 bases of the junction left unmatched. Germline V gene data show CDR1 as SGHAT and CDR2 as FQNNGV. As DNA, the CDR3 is TGTGCCAGCAGCTGGACAGGGCTAGGGTCCGGGGCCAACGTCCTGACTTTC. Translated: CASSWTGLGSGANVLTF. The complete variable domain, with remaining parts taken from reference TRBV11-2 and TRBJ2-6, reads EAGVAQSPRYKIIEKRQSVAFWCNPISGHATLYWYQQILGQGPKLLIQFQNNGVVDDSQLPKDRFSAERLKGVDSTLKIQPAKLEDSAVYLCASSWTGLGSGANVLTFGAGSRLTVL.

The gene calls are TRBV27 and TRBJ1-1; TRBD1 is a possible D gene (6 bases). V was trimmed by 6 bases and J by 1 base, leaving 9 bases between them. This CDR3 is built from 13 residues. In germline, CDR1 is MNHEY, CDR2 SMNVEV (reference sequence). CDR3 sequence: CASSSGQNTEAFF. Written as DNA, the CDR3 is TGTGCCAGCAGCTCGGGACAGAACACTGAAGCTTTCTTT.

The rearrangement joins TRBV27 to TRBJ2-1, with D possibly being TRBD2 (7 bases). From germline, CDR1 is MNHEY and CDR2 SMNVEV (reference sequence). The length of the CDR3 is 17 residues. V gave up 5 bases and J gave up 10 bases, with 27 bases separating them. The CDR3 sequence: CASSPTSGGARFKEQFF. The CDR3 region has the DNA TGTGCCAGCAGTCCCACTAGTGGGGGGGCCAGGTTTAAAGAGCAGTTCTTC.

The gene calls are TRBV29-1 and TRBJ2-1, with D perhaps TRBD1 (6 bases). V dropped 2 bases and J dropped 0 bases, with 8 bases sitting between them. CDR1 is SQVTM, CDR2 ANQGSEA, per germline. CDR3 length equals 14 residues. CDR3 amino acids: CSVETGSSYNEQFF. As DNA, the CDR3 is TGCAGCGTTGAAACAGGGAGCTCCTACAATGAGCAGTTCTTC.

A few counts support this clone. The chain uses TRBV6-1 and TRBJ2-3, with 7 bases identical to TRBD1. This CDR3 spans 15 amino acids. After removal of 1 base from V and 4 bases from J, the junction contained 5 bases not matched to a gene. Germline V gene data show CDR1 as MNHNS and CDR2 as SASEGT. The CDR3 nucleotides are TGTGCCAGCAGTGAAGAGACAGGGTCAGCAGATACGCAGTATTTT. Translated, it gives CASSEETGSADTQYF.

The chain is built from TRBV9 and TRBJ2-2; D tentatively fits TRBD1 or TRBD2 (5 bases each). This CDR3 contains 15 residues. Germline values: CDR1 SGDLS, CDR2 YYNGEE. V lost 2 bases and J 6 bases, leaving 14 bases between the germline ends. The CDR3 loop is CASSVRGRRPGELFF. Here the CDR3 DNA reads TGTGCCAGCAGCGTGAGGGGAAGAAGACCCGGGGAGCTGTTTTTT.

This clone counts as medium-sized. The chain carries TRBV6-4 and TRBJ2-1, with 9 nucleotides matching TRBD1. From germline, CDR1 is MRHNA and CDR2 SNTAGT. Trimming removed 0 bases from V and 9 bases from J; junction bases left unmatched: 0. The CDR3 has 13 residues. CDR3 DNA: TGTGCCAGCAGTGACTCGGACAGGGGTGAGCAGTTCTTC. Amino acid sequence: CASSDSDRGEQFF.

J is TRBJ1-1 and V is TRBV25-1; D uncertain. The CDR3 spans 13 residues. CDR1 and CDR2 (germline): MGHDK, SYGVNS. V was trimmed by 4 bases and J by 0 bases, leaving 6 bases between them. The CDR3 is CASSGVMNTEAFF. The CDR3 region has the DNA TGTGCCAGCAGTGGAGTGATGAACACTGAAGCTTTCTTT.

This chain joins TRBV7-3 and TRBJ2-1; the match to TRBD2 covers 11 bases. The junction had 9 bases not matched to a gene; V was cut back by 5 bases and J by 0 bases. This CDR3 is 18 amino acids long. Germline-derived CDR1 and CDR2 are SGHTA and FQGTGA. The CDR3 protein is CASSRRGTSGSSYNEQFF. Written as DNA, the CDR3 is TGTGCCAGCAGCCGACGTGGGACTAGCGGCTCCTCCTACAATGAGCAGTTCTTC.

The J gene is TRBJ1-1, the V gene TRBV7-6; the D gene is possibly TRBD1 (5 bases). This CDR3 is built from 15 residues. Germline CDR1 reads SGHVS; CDR2 reads FNYEAQ. Trimming took off 1 base at V and 5 bases at J, with 14 bases between the two ends. This chain's CDR3 is CASSLVLGGRTEAFF. CDR3 nucleotide sequence: TGTGCCAGCAGCTTAGTCTTGGGGGGGAGGACTGAAGCTTTCTTT.

This chain connects TRBV9 to TRBJ2-1; the D gene is possibly TRBD1 (6 bases). The V end was cut by 0 bases, the J end by 4 bases, with 11 bases between. Germline V lookup: CDR1 SGDLS, CDR2 YYNGEE. The CDR3 loop spans 15 amino acids. As DNA, the CDR3 is TGTGCCAGCAGCGTAGGGCAGGGGTTTTACAATGAGCAGTTCTTC. Amino acids: CASSVGQGFYNEQFF.

The chain combines TRBV7-8 with TRBJ1-1; D not certain. The CDR3 spans 11 residues. Trimming shortened V by 11 bases and J by 6 bases, and 13 bases separated the two germline ends. Germline CDR1 SGHVS, CDR2 FQNEAQ. The CDR3 region has the DNA TGTGCCCAACGACCGGTCCCTGAAGCTTTCTTT. Translating gives CAQRPVPEAFF.

The chain links TRBV5-6 to TRBJ1-1; D possibly corresponds to TRBD1 (5 bases). Germline-derived CDR1 and CDR2 are SGHDT and YYEEEE. CDR3 size: 15 residues. The ends were cut back, 0 bases at V and 6 bases at J, with 15 bases in the middle. This CDR3 is CASSLEAGMVSEAFF. The CDR3 DNA is TGTGCCAGCAGCTTGGAGGCAGGGATGGTGTCTGAAGCTTTCTTT.

This chain connects TRBV2 to TRBJ2-4; no firm D call. The CDR3 is 13 residues long. Germline values: CDR1 SNHLY, CDR2 FYNNEI. Between the trimmed V and J ends, which lost 7 bases and 1 base, there was a span of 8 bases. The CDR3 region has the DNA TGTGCCAGCATAGATGGGGCCAAAAACATTCAGTACTTC. As protein: CASIDGAKNIQYF.

Of note for this clone: Within the sample, other DNA sequences also encode this same CDR3. The chain uses TRBV9 and TRBJ2-3; no clear D gene. V shed 0 bases and J shed 5 bases, with 4 bases lying between them. Germline CDR1 SGDLS, CDR2 YYNGEE. The CDR3 is made up of 12 amino acids. The CDR3 DNA follows: TGTGCCAGCAGCGTAGGGGGAGATACGCAGTATTTT. Translated: CASSVGGDTQYF.

The J gene is TRBJ1-1, the V gene TRBV19; D perhaps matches TRBD1 (5 bases). V was cut by 0 bases and J by 2 bases, with 19 bases left in between. The CDR3 runs to 18 residues. Per the germline V gene, CDR1 is LNHDA and CDR2 is SQIVND (reference sequence). CDR3 sequence: CASSIDLNRIDLNTEAFF. CDR3 sequence (DNA): TGTGCCAGTAGTATAGATCTAAACAGGATCGACCTAAACACTGAAGCTTTCTTT.

V gene TRBV5-4 combines with J gene TRBJ1-1; 8 bases agree with TRBD1. The CDR3 covers 15 residues. V lost 4 bases and J lost 5; bases outside the gene matches: 10. Germline V lookup: CDR1 SGHNT, CDR2 YYREEE (reference sequence). The CDR3 here is CASSPGQGIVTEAFF. The CDR3 DNA sequence: TGTGCCAGCAGCCCCGGACAGGGTATAGTAACTGAAGCTTTCTTT.

Relative to its sample, this clone is medium-sized. The CDR3 DNA reads TGTGCCAGCAGCCAAGAGGGGGCCCTATCTCGGGGCTACACCTTC. It is translated as CASSQEGALSRGYTF. The V call is TRBV14, the J call TRBJ1-2, with D tentatively TRBD1 (6 bases). Per the germline V gene, CDR1 is SGHDN and CDR2 is FVKESK. This CDR3 contains 15 residues. V was pared by 0 bases and J by 8 bases, with 16 bases between.

The chain links TRBV9 to TRBJ1-4; D unresolved. This CDR3 is built from 12 residues. Germline-derived CDR1 and CDR2 are SGDLS and YYNGEE. Trimming stripped 7 bases from V and 3 bases from J, with 7 bases between. The CDR3: CASSRSNEKLFF. CDR3 DNA sequence: TGTGCCAGCTCGAGATCTAATGAAAAACTGTTTTTT. Full variable domain (missing parts from reference TRBV9 and TRBJ1-4): DSGVTQTPKHLITATGQRVTLRCSPRSGDLSVYWYQQSLDQGLQFLIQYYNGEERAKGNILERFSAQQFPDLHSELNLSSLELGDSALYFCASSRSNEKLFFGSGTQLSVL.

Turning to this clone: In this CDR3 the conserved last residue, phenylalanine or tryptophan, is missing, so a read error is likely. The rearrangement joins TRBV27 to TRBJ1-6, with D unclear. V lost 0 bases, J lost 5 bases, and 11 bases lay in between. This CDR3 contains 16 residues. In germline, CDR1 is MNHEY, CDR2 SMNVEV (reference sequence). CDR3 amino acids: CASSLSIRGDNSPLHL. Written as DNA, the CDR3 is TGTGCCAGCAGTTTATCGATACGTGGTGATAATTCACCCCTCCACCTT.